A selection of T cell receptor beta chains follows, all from one sample in a study of neurological immune-mediated disorders. One entry per CDR3 protein results from TCRdb running MiXCR on the 5' RACE reads. Among 50,000 to 65,000 distinct CDR3 sequences, 3.6% were seen once, and the ten largest hold 1.5% to 2%. Sequencing was carried out using PBMCs. The receptors shown here come from a young man with multiple sclerosis. Both conserved end residues are part of each CDR3. A D gene is named only where the DNA matches it firmly. Clone size is given as once, few, many or a size class.

d_call j_call v_call clone_size cdr3_nt cdr3_aa
- TRBJ2-7 TRBV27 many TGTGCCAGCAGTTTGAACGGGACACCGGGTCCCTCCGAGCAGTACTTC CASSLNGTPGPSEQYF
- TRBJ1-1 TRBV9 many TGTGCCAGCAGCCCCCAGGGGAGTAAGAACACTGAAGCTTTCTTT CASSPQGSKNTEAFF
- TRBJ2-1 TRBV5-1 many TGCGCCAGCAGCGGGGGGAGCTCCTACAATGAGCAGTTCTTC CASSGGSSYNEQFF
- TRBJ1-1 TRBV5-1 many TGCGCCAGCAGGGGGGGGAGGGGAGCTTTCTTT CASRGGRGAFF
TRBD2 TRBJ2-2 TRBV3-1 many TGTGCCAGCAACCCCGGACTAGTGTCATCCCCCGGGGAGCTGTTTTTT CASNPGLVSSPGELFF
- TRBJ1-5 TRBV6-5 many TGTGCCAGCAGTAAAACAAGAGATAGCAATCAGCCCCAGCATTTT CASSKTRDSNQPQHF
- TRBJ1-1 TRBV10-2 many TGCGCCAGCAGTGACAGGGGACTTGGATCGAACACTGAAGCTTTCTTT CASSDRGLGSNTEAFF
- TRBJ2-7 TRBV14 many TGTGCCAGCAGCCTTAGCTACGAGCAGTACTTC CASSLSYEQYF
- TRBJ2-3 TRBV27 few TGTGCCAGCAGTCTACCTGGAATAGCGGATACGCAGTATTTT CASSLPGIADTQYF
- TRBJ1-6 TRBV6-5 many TGTGCCAGCAGTTACTCGGGGCGGGGGCTTAAATCACCCCTCCACTTT CASSYSGRGLKSPLHF
- TRBJ2-2 TRBV5-1 many TGCGCCAGCAGCTTGGAGACAAGGTCCGGGGAGCTGTTTTTT CASSLETRSGELFF
- TRBJ1-2 TRBV5-1 many TGCGCCAGCAGCCTTCAACAGATCTATGGCTACACCTTC CASSLQQIYGYTF
- TRBJ1-1 TRBV10-1 many TGCGCCAGCAGGGACAACCTGAACACTGAAGCTTTCTTT CASRDNLNTEAFF
- TRBJ2-1 TRBV7-8 many TGTGCCAGCAGTCCTACCGGGACACAGCAGTTCTTC CASSPTGTQQFF
- TRBJ1-5 TRBV6-5 many TGTGCCAGCAACAAAAGGGGAGATGGTCAGCCCCAGCATTTT CASNKRGDGQPQHF
- TRBJ1-2 TRBV6-5 many TGTGCCAGCAAGGGGGGTTCGGACTATGGCTACACCTTC CASKGGSDYGYTF
- TRBJ2-3 TRBV24-1 many TGTGCCACCAGTAGGGCCGACACTAGCACAGATACGCAGTATTTT CATSRADTSTDTQYF